Listed below are T cell receptor beta chains from one sample, sequenced in a study of CD8+ T cells in alopecia areata. Method: immunoSEQ multiplex PCR; TCRdb's copy keeps in-frame clones and lacks some. The table includes 75,000 to 100,000 clones, 70% to 80% detected once. The source was CD8+ T cells sorted from blood, collected at roughly week 45, from a patient treated with tofacitinib. The receptors were sampled from a human donor with alopecia areata. The CDR3 runs from the conserved cysteine through the conserved F or W. The order of the fields is D gene, V gene, clone size, J gene, CDR3 DNA, CDR3 protein. A D gene is named only where the DNA matches it firmly. The size of a clone is reported for some rows only, either as once, few or many, or as a class for expanded clones.

d_gene: TRBD2; v_gene: TRBV2; abundance: -; j_gene: TRBJ2-7; CDR3nt: TGTGCCAGCATTCAGGGGATGGCGGGGGGTGCGTCCTACGAGCAGTACTTC; CDR3aa: CASIQGMAGGASYEQYF
d_gene: TRBD2; v_gene: TRBV9; abundance: -; j_gene: TRBJ2-3; CDR3nt: TGTGCCAGCAGCGTAGGTGGCGGGGGGTCAGATACGCAGTATTTT; CDR3aa: CASSVGGGGSDTQYF
d_gene: -; v_gene: TRBV9; abundance: -; j_gene: TRBJ1-2; CDR3nt: TGTGCCAGCAGCGTAGCCGGGGGGGTTAGCTATGGCTACACCTTC; CDR3aa: CASSVAGGVSYGYTF
d_gene: TRBD1; v_gene: TRBV2; abundance: -; j_gene: TRBJ1-1; CDR3nt: TGTGCCAGCACGGGAGACAGGGGGAACACTGAAGCTTTCTTT; CDR3aa: CASTGDRGNTEAFF
d_gene: TRBD2; v_gene: TRBV13; abundance: -; j_gene: TRBJ2-1; CDR3nt: TGTGCCAGCAGCTTGGGACTAGCGGGGGCACAGGGTGAGCAGTTCTTC; CDR3aa: CASSLGLAGAQGEQFF
d_gene: TRBD2; v_gene: TRBV11-2; abundance: -; j_gene: TRBJ2-1; CDR3nt: TGTGCCAGCACCCGGCAGGGACTAGCCTCCTACAATGAGCAGTTCTTC; CDR3aa: CASTRQGLASYNEQFF
d_gene: TRBD1; v_gene: TRBV27; abundance: -; j_gene: TRBJ2-7; CDR3nt: TGTGCCAGCAGTTTCGACAGGGACGAGCAGTACTTC; CDR3aa: CASSFDRDEQYF
d_gene: TRBD2; v_gene: TRBV4-3; abundance: -; j_gene: TRBJ2-5; CDR3nt: TGCGCCAGCAGCCAAACGACTAGCGGGGTTGAGACCCAGTACTTC; CDR3aa: CASSQTTSGVETQYF
d_gene: -; v_gene: TRBV14; abundance: few; j_gene: TRBJ2-7; CDR3nt: TGTGCCAGCAGCCAGTCGACAGGAACCTACGAGCAGTACTTC; CDR3aa: CASSQSTGTYEQYF
d_gene: TRBD1; v_gene: TRBV10-3; abundance: -; j_gene: TRBJ2-3; CDR3nt: TGTGCAATTGGGACAGATACAGATACGCAGTATTTT; CDR3aa: CAIGTDTDTQYF
d_gene: TRBD1; v_gene: TRBV19; abundance: few; j_gene: TRBJ1-1; CDR3nt: TGTGCCAGTAGTATCCGGGACAGGGGCACTGAAGCTTTCTTT; CDR3aa: CASSIRDRGTEAFF
d_gene: -; v_gene: TRBV10-3; abundance: -; j_gene: TRBJ1-2; CDR3nt: TGTGCCACTTCCTCAGGGAATGGCTACACCTTC; CDR3aa: CATSSGNGYTF
d_gene: -; v_gene: TRBV7-9; abundance: few; j_gene: TRBJ2-1; CDR3nt: TGTGCCAGCAGCCAAAGGGGCAATGAGCAGTTCTTC; CDR3aa: CASSQRGNEQFF
d_gene: -; v_gene: TRBV29-1; abundance: -; j_gene: TRBJ2-7; CDR3nt: TGCAGCGTGGGGGCGGGGGCCTCCGCAGCCGAGCAGTACTTC; CDR3aa: CSVGAGASAAEQYF
d_gene: -; v_gene: TRBV14; abundance: -; j_gene: TRBJ2-7; CDR3nt: TGTGCCAGCAGCCAAGCTCTGGGGAACGAGCAGTACTTC; CDR3aa: CASSQALGNEQYF
d_gene: -; v_gene: TRBV28; abundance: -; j_gene: TRBJ2-1; CDR3nt: TGTGCCAGCAGTCTTAGAGGGCTACCGAGGGATGAGCAGTTCTTC; CDR3aa: CASSLRGLPRDEQFF
d_gene: -; v_gene: TRBV13; abundance: -; j_gene: TRBJ2-7; CDR3nt: TGTGCCAGCAGCTTACGACAGTACGAGCAGTACTTC; CDR3aa: CASSLRQYEQYF